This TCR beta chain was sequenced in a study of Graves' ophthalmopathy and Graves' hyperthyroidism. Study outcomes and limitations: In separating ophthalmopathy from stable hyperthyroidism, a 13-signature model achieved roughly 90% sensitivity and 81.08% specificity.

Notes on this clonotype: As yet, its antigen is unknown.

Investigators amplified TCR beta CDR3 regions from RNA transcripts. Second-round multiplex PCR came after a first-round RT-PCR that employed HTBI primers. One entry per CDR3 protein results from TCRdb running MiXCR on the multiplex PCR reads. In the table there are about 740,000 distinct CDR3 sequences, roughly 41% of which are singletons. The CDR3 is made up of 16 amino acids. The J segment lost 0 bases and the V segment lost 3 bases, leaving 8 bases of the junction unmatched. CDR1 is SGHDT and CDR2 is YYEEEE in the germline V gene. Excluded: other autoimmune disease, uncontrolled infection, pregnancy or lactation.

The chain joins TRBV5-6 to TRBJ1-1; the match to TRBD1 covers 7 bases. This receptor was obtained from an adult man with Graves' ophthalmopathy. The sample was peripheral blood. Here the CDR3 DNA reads TGTGCCAGCAGCTCAGGGGGACAGCCGATGAACACTGAAGCTTTCTTT. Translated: CASSSGGQPMNTEAFF.